One and the same sample provided the 11 T cell receptor beta chains below, sequenced in a study of a mutant IDH1 vaccine in newly diagnosed glioma. Their antigens are not known. As to time point: week 5, during vaccination. Vaccination comprised doses that each held 300 ug of mutant IDH1 20-mer peptide, plus topical imiquimod. Produced via immunoSEQ multiplex PCR; TCRdb's table is partial and in-frame only. The sample holds fewer than 40,000 clones, around 60% seen once. Sequenced material: PBMCs, taken from a glioma patient whose treatment included an IDH1 peptide vaccine. Receptors were obtained from a woman aged 18-29 years with glioma.

The V gene is TRBV4-1, the J gene TRBJ2-7; D is possibly TRBD2 (5 bases). Germline V gene lookup returns CDR1 MGHRA and CDR2 YSYEKL. The CDR3 is 14 amino acids. Trimming shortened V by 5 bases and J by 0 bases, and 11 bases separated the two germline ends. The CDR3 DNA sequence: TGCGCCAGCAGCGGCCGGGATCCCTCCTACGAGCAGTACTTC. This encodes CASSGRDPSYEQYF.

This sequence joins TRBV2 and TRBJ2-3; 11 bases are shared with TRBD1. Germline V gene lookup returns CDR1 SNHLY and CDR2 FYNNEI. V lost 6 bases, J lost 2 bases, and 1 base stayed unmatched. The CDR3 is made up of 14 amino acids. CDR3 amino acids: CASSGQGATDTQYF. CDR3 in DNA: TGTGCCAGCAGCGGACAGGGGGCCACAGATACGCAGTATTTT.

The V call is TRBV20-1, the J call TRBJ1-2; no clear D gene. V gave up 3 bases and J gave up 2 bases, with 4 bases separating them. The CDR3 runs 11 residues. CDR1 DFQATT and CDR2 SNEGSKA come from the germline V gene (reference sequence). In DNA, the CDR3 is TGCAGTGCTAGGGACAACTATGGCTACACCTTC. This encodes CSARDNYGYTF.

This chain joins TRBV15 and TRBJ1-4; D is unclear. V gave up 4 bases and J gave up 0 bases, with 6 bases separating them. Germline values: CDR1 LNHNV, CDR2 YYDKDF (reference sequence). CDR3 length equals 14 residues. DNA of the CDR3: TGTGCCACCAGCATCCCGGCAACTAATGAAAAACTGTTTTTT. It specifies CATSIPATNEKLFF.

The chain links TRBV20-1 to TRBJ1-1; tentative D call: TRBD1 (6 bases). The CDR3 has 11 residues. The germline V gene encodes CDR1 DFQATT and CDR2 SNEGSKA (reference sequence). Trimming shortened V by 3 bases and J by 8 bases, and 10 bases separated the two germline ends. The CDR3 nucleotides read TGCAGTGCTAGGGGACATACAGAAGCTTTCTTT. Its protein is CSARGHTEAFF.

The V and J genes are TRBV14 and TRBJ2-3; 7 positions agree with TRBD1. CDR3 length: 15 amino acids. J lost 4 bases, V lost 4 bases, and 8 bases had no gene match. Germline values: CDR1 SGHDN, CDR2 FVKESK. CDR3 in DNA: TGTGCCAGCAGCCGTCAGAGACAGGGAGCAGATACGCAGTATTTT. This translates into CASSRQRQGADTQYF.

The chain uses TRBV19 and TRBJ1-5; tentative D call: TRBD1 (5 bases). The V and J ends lost 5 bases and 2 bases respectively, with 22 bases between them. The CDR3 has 18 residues. CDR1 LNHDA and CDR2 SQIVND come from the germline V gene (reference sequence). CDR3 DNA sequence: TGTGCCAGTAGTGCCGGGACGGCCCAATGGGGGGGCAATCAGCCCCAGCATTTT. Translating it yields CASSAGTAQWGGNQPQHF.

This chain joins TRBV27 and TRBJ1-2, with 7 bases matching TRBD1. This CDR3 has 14 amino acids. The junction had 9 bases not matched to a gene; V was cut back by 6 bases and J by 5 bases. The germline V gene encodes CDR1 MNHEY and CDR2 SMNVEV (reference sequence). Here the CDR3 DNA reads TGTGCCAGCAGATCCGGACAGGCGTTATATGGCTACACCTTC. Its protein product is CASRSGQALYGYTF.

In its sample, this clone was seen a few times. This sequence joins TRBV7-9 and TRBJ1-4; D might be TRBD1 (5 bases). Trimming removed 1 base at V and 3 bases at J, with 9 bases between. Germline values: CDR1 SEHNR, CDR2 FQNEAQ (reference sequence). The CDR3 loop spans 15 amino acids. CDR3 sequence reads: CASSLGGTSNEKLFF. CDR3 DNA sequence: TGTGCCAGCAGCTTAGGGGGGACTTCTAATGAAAAACTGTTTTTT.

The J gene is TRBJ2-5, the V gene TRBV2; D may be TRBD2 (6 bases). The CDR3 covers 12 residues. Per germline, CDR1 SNHLY and CDR2 FYNNEI. Trimming stripped 7 bases from V and 7 bases from J, with 13 bases between. CDR3 nucleotides: TGTGCCAGCAAGATCGTGGGGGGGACCCAGTACTTC. Translated, it gives CASKIVGGTQYF.

This clone has just a few counts. The rearrangement joins TRBV4-2 to TRBJ2-5, with D unresolved. CDR3 length: 15 residues. The germline gives CDR1 LGHNA, CDR2 YNFKEQ. The V and J ends lost 3 bases and 1 base respectively, with 12 bases between them. The CDR3 nucleotides are TGTGCCAGCAGCCAGGATCCTATGTTCCAAGAGACCCAGTACTTC. Amino acids: CASSQDPMFQETQYF.